The 27 T cell receptor beta chains in this list originate from one sample, sequenced in a study of T cells in Graves' hyperthyroidism and ophthalmopathy. Using RNA transcripts as the source, TCR beta CDR3 regions were amplified. HTBI primers drove first-round RT-PCR of the TCR CDR3. MiXCR was run by TCRdb on the multiplex PCR reads, yielding one entry per CDR3 protein. The table lists more than 550,000 distinct CDR3 sequences, under 20% of them singletons, with 16% in the top ten. The sequencing input was blood. These receptors were obtained from a woman aged 45-65 years with Graves' hyperthyroidism that later progressed to Graves' ophthalmopathy.

In this sample, this clonotype turned up many times. The chain employs TRBV20-1 and TRBJ2-3, with 8 bases identical to TRBD2. The CDR3 length is 17 residues. Germline V CDR1 and CDR2: DFQATT, SNEGSKA (reference sequence). Losses at the gene ends were 5 bases for V and 2 bases for J; bases not matched to a gene: 15. The CDR3 here is CSARPFLGSGDTDTQYF. The CDR3 region has the DNA TGCAGTGCTCGGCCGTTTCTAGGTAGCGGGGACACAGATACGCAGTATTTT.

The rearrangement links TRBV10-2 to TRBJ2-1; 12 positions agree with TRBD1. The CDR3 consists of 13 residues. V lost 6 bases and J lost 10; bases outside the gene matches: 4. CDR1 is WSHSY, CDR2 SAAADI, per germline. The CDR3 loop is CASRGQGAREQFF. CDR3 coding DNA: TGCGCCAGCAGGGGACAGGGGGCAAGAGAGCAGTTCTTC.

This clonotype has more than one count but fewer than ten. The chain couples TRBV20-1 to TRBJ1-4, with D uncertain. V was clipped by 5 bases and J by 4 bases, with 14 bases between them. CDR1 is DFQATT, CDR2 SNEGSKA, per germline (reference sequence). The CDR3 spans 14 residues. For the CDR3, the DNA is TGCAGTGCTGCATCAGACGGGCGTAATGAAAAACTGTTTTTT. Encoded protein: CSAASDGRNEKLFF.

This clonotype was seen a handful of times. V gene TRBV19 combines with J gene TRBJ2-1; a possible D gene is TRBD2 (7 bases). CDR1 is LNHDA and CDR2 is SQIVND in the germline V gene (reference sequence). The CDR3 runs to 13 residues. V was pared by 1 base and J by 8 bases, with 9 bases between. CDR3 sequence (DNA): TGTGCCAGTAGTATAGGGGGGGGCGATGAGCAGTTCTTC. Translated: CASSIGGGDEQFF.

This clonotype showed up many times. The CDR3 DNA reads TGTGCCAGCAGCCCTAGGGGACCACATAATTCACCCCTCCACTTT. Amino acids: CASSPRGPHNSPLHF. The chain recombines TRBV7-9 with TRBJ1-6, with D possibly TRBD1 on 5 matching bases. CDR1 and CDR2 (germline): SEHNR, FQNEAQ (reference sequence). This CDR3 has 15 residues. Trimming left V 5 bases short and J 5 bases short, with 13 bases between.

This clonotype was recorded many times. The chain combines TRBV20-1 with TRBJ2-7, with D unresolved. Germline loops: CDR1 DFQATT, CDR2 SNEGSKA (reference sequence). The CDR3 has 14 amino acids. V dropped 0 bases and J dropped 0 bases, with 9 bases sitting between them. DNA of the CDR3: TGCAGTGCTAGAGATGAACGATTCTCCTACGAGCAGTACTTC. Encoded protein: CSARDERFSYEQYF.

This clonotype was recorded many times. This chain connects TRBV6-1 to TRBJ1-1, with D perhaps matching TRBD1 (5 bases). V gave up 8 bases and J gave up 0 bases, with 10 bases separating them. CDR1 is MNHNS and CDR2 is SASEGT in the germline V gene. The CDR3 length is 13 residues. The CDR3 DNA reads TGTGCCAGCGACAGAAGAATGAACACTGAAGCTTTCTTT. Amino acids: CASDRRMNTEAFF.

This clonotype was detected a few times. This rearrangement joins TRBV20-1 to TRBJ1-6; D possibly corresponds to TRBD1 (5 bases). The germline CDR1 and CDR2 sequences are DFQATT and SNEGSKA (reference sequence). This CDR3 contains 16 residues. Trimming took off 1 base at V and 0 bases at J, with 10 bases between the two ends. The CDR3 is CSARVSTDSYNSPLHF. DNA of the CDR3: TGCAGTGCTAGAGTGTCGACAGACTCCTATAATTCACCCCTCCACTTT.

This clonotype has a count of ten or more. The chain links TRBV18 to TRBJ1-1; D call uncertain. In germline, CDR1 is KGHSH, CDR2 LQKENI. The CDR3 covers 13 residues. Trimming removed 3 bases at V and 4 bases at J, with 9 bases between. In DNA, the CDR3 is TGTGCCAGCTCACCGGACCCGAGCACTGAAGCTTTCTTT. This sequence encodes CASSPDPSTEAFF.

This chain links TRBV3-1 with TRBJ1-6, with D perhaps TRBD1 (6 bases). The V gene lost 0 bases and the J gene lost 10 bases, with 13 bases spanning the gap. This CDR3 is built from 15 residues. Germline loops: CDR1 LGHDT, CDR2 YNNKEL (reference sequence). CDR3 nucleotide sequence: TGTGCCAGCAGCCAAGACGGAGGGGGGAGGTCACCCCTCCACTTT. This sequence encodes CASSQDGGGRSPLHF.

The chain couples TRBV7-9 to TRBJ1-1, with 7 bases lining up with TRBD1. Unmatched junction bases numbered 10, after V lost 5 bases and J lost 4 bases. CDR3 size: 15 residues. CDR1 is SEHNR, CDR2 FQNEAQ, per germline (reference sequence). The CDR3 sequence is CASSSGEGGFTEAFF. CDR3 nucleotide sequence: TGTGCCAGCAGCAGCGGTGAAGGGGGCTTCACTGAAGCTTTCTTT.

V and J are TRBV29-1 and TRBJ2-5, with a weak D call TRBD1 (5 bases). With 6 bases removed from V and 2 bases from J, the gap between germline ends came to 13 bases. Germline CDR1 and CDR2: SQVTM and ANQGSEA. This CDR3 region has 13 residues. The CDR3 loop is CSVPDTTQETQYF. CDR3 bases: TGCAGCGTCCCGGACACGACTCAAGAGACCCAGTACTTC.

This clonotype was recorded at least ten times. The V and J genes are TRBV3-1 and TRBJ2-1; TRBD1 matches 7 bases. The J segment lost 0 bases and the V segment lost 1 base, leaving 3 bases of the junction unmatched. Germline assignment: CDR1 LGHDT and CDR2 YNNKEL (reference sequence). This CDR3 has 16 residues. In DNA, the CDR3 is TGTGCCAGCAGCCAAGCACAGGGGAGCTCCTACAATGAGCAGTTCTTC. It yields the protein CASSQAQGSSYNEQFF.

In this sample, this clonotype turned up a few times. The chain combines TRBV20-1 with TRBJ2-7; TRBD2 aligns across 8 bases. Germline V CDR1 and CDR2: DFQATT, SNEGSKA (reference sequence). After removal of 6 bases from V and 1 base from J, the junction contained 8 bases not matched to a gene. CDR3 length equals 14 residues. The CDR3 nucleotides are TGCAGTGCCAAGTTCGGGGGGGGATCCTACGAGCAGTACTTC. This gives the protein CSAKFGGGSYEQYF.

This clonotype was observed a handful of times. V usage is TRBV9 and J usage is TRBJ2-3; tentative D call: TRBD2 (6 bases). This CDR3 comprises 16 residues. The V end was cut by 3 bases, the J end by 1 base, with 15 bases between. Germline CDR1 reads SGDLS; CDR2 reads YYNGEE. The CDR3 nucleotides are TGTGCCAGCAGCGCAGTCCCGGGAGCAGGCACAGATACGCAGTATTTT. Its protein is CASSAVPGAGTDTQYF.

The genes are TRBV6-2 or TRBV6-3 and TRBJ1-1; 7 bases line up with TRBD1. Germline-derived CDR1 and CDR2 are MNHEY and SVGEGT. The junction had 8 bases not matched to a gene; V was cut back by 6 bases and J by 1 base. The CDR3 consists of 15 residues. As DNA, the CDR3 is TGTGCCAGCAGCTTAATGGCAGGGGGGAACACTGAAGCTTTCTTT. It translates to CASSLMAGGNTEAFF.

This clonotype was observed a handful of times. V gene TRBV7-9 combines with J gene TRBJ1-1; D remains ambiguous. The CDR3 spans 14 residues. From germline, CDR1 is SEHNR and CDR2 FQNEAQ (reference sequence). V was pared by 7 bases and J by 1 base, with 13 bases between. CDR3 loop: CASNSPVSNTEAFF. For the CDR3, the DNA is TGTGCCAGCAACTCCCCGGTCTCGAACACTGAAGCTTTCTTT. The entire variable domain, with the rest obtained from reference TRBV7-9 and TRBJ1-1, is as follows: DTGVSQNPRHKITKRGQNVTFRCDPISEHNRLYWYRQTLGQGPEFLTYFQNEAQLEKSRLLSDRFSAERPKGSFSTLEIQRTEQGDSAMYLCASNSPVSNTEAFFGQGTRLTVV.

This clonotype appeared a few times. This may be a read error: a much more frequent sequence differs by one nucleotide. The missing conserved phenylalanine or tryptophan at the end of this CDR3 makes a read error likely. The rearrangement joins TRBV12-3 or TRBV12-4 to TRBJ1-1, with no clear D. The CDR3 extends over 11 amino acids. The V end lost 5 bases, the J end lost 6 bases, and 7 bases lay between the germline ends. The CDR3 nucleotides are TGTGCCAGCAGTACAACTCCTGAAGCTTTCCTT. Translation: CASSTTPEAFL.

The chain links TRBV18 to TRBJ2-5; no firm D call. The CDR3 sequence is 15 residues long. The V end was cut by 1 base, the J end by 3 bases, with 12 bases between. Germline values: CDR1 KGHSH, CDR2 LQKENI. The DNA of the CDR3 is TGTGCCAGCTCACCACGCAGAGACAAAAAAGAGACCCAGTACTTC. Its protein product is CASSPRRDKKETQYF.

This clonotype was observed a handful of times. The J gene is TRBJ1-2, the V gene TRBV10-3, with D unclear. The CDR3 is 15 residues long. Trimming stripped 2 bases from V and 7 bases from J, with 17 bases between. Germline CDR1 is ENHRY and CDR2 is SYGVKD. The CDR3 nucleotides read TGTGCCATCAGTGAGAGCTCTAGGTCAAGTCTTGGCTACACCTTC. Protein product: CAISESSRSSLGYTF.

Many counts were recorded for this clonotype. The CDR3 here is CAISGRVTSYNEQFF. In DNA, the CDR3 is TGTGCCATCAGCGGCAGAGTGACCTCCTACAATGAGCAGTTCTTC. The chain recombines TRBV10-3 with TRBJ2-1; D remains unclear. The CDR3 contains 15 residues. CDR1 and CDR2 (germline): ENHRY, SYGVKD. V was clipped by 6 bases and J by 0 bases, with 12 bases between them.

This clonotype was counted at least ten times. The gene calls are TRBV12-5 and TRBJ1-5; 7 bases are shared with TRBD1. V lost 0 bases to trimming and J lost 1 base; unmatched junction nucleotides: 6. CDR1 and CDR2 from the germline V gene are LGHNT and FRNRAP. The CDR3 loop spans 17 amino acids. The CDR3 region is CASGLVLGGRSNQPQHF. The CDR3 nucleotides read TGTGCTAGTGGTTTGGTACTAGGGGGCCGCAGCAATCAGCCCCAGCATTTT.

This clonotype was seen many times. V and J are TRBV7-9 and TRBJ2-7; no clear D gene. The V end was cut by 2 bases, the J end by 5 bases, with 22 bases between. CDR3 length: 17 residues. Germline lookup yields CDR1 SEHNR and CDR2 FQNEAQ (reference sequence). CDR3 residues: CASSLLRSLRQLDEQYF. The CDR3 bases are TGTGCCAGCAGCTTACTTCGGTCACTCCGCCAACTTGACGAGCAGTACTTC.

V and J are TRBV27 and TRBJ2-3; D remains ambiguous. Deletions cut 0 bases from V and 1 base from J, with 8 bases between. CDR3 length: 15 residues. Germline CDR1 is MNHEY and CDR2 is SMNVEV (reference sequence). The CDR3 DNA follows: TGTGCCAGCAGTTTATCACAGTGGGGCACAGATACGCAGTATTTT. It translates to CASSLSQWGTDTQYF.

This clonotype was counted ten times or more. The chain links TRBV20-1 to TRBJ2-1; unclear D gene. Germline CDR1 reads DFQATT; CDR2 reads SNEGSKA (reference sequence). The CDR3 spans 13 residues. Trimming cost V 0 bases and J 4 bases, with 7 bases left between them. The CDR3 spells CSARDQQYNEQFF. The CDR3 nucleotides read TGCAGTGCTAGAGATCAACAATACAATGAGCAGTTCTTC.

This clonotype was seen repeatedly, ten times or more. The V and J genes are TRBV5-6 and TRBJ2-1, with 7 bases lining up with TRBD1. V shed 3 bases and J 3 bases; nucleotides not matched to a gene: 6. From germline, CDR1 is SGHDT and CDR2 YYEEEE. The CDR3 is 15 residues long. The DNA of the CDR3 is TGTGCCAGCAGCTCGCCCACAGGGGTCTACAATGAGCAGTTCTTC. Its protein is CASSSPTGVYNEQFF.

The V and J genes are TRBV6-9 and TRBJ2-1; 7 positions match TRBD2. The CDR3 has 12 amino acids. With 4 bases clipped from V and 15 bases from J, the junction kept 9 bases outside the gene matches. Germline values: CDR1 MNHGY, CDR2 SVAAGI. The CDR3 protein is CASSLRGERRFF. In DNA form, the CDR3 reads TGTGCCAGCAGTTTACGGGGGGAAAGGCGGTTCTTC.